The 12 T cell receptor beta chains listed next were all sequenced from one sample in a study of Ad26.COV2.S vaccination and SARS-CoV-2 variants. Sequencing was performed with immunoSEQ multiplex PCR; in TCRdb, only in-frame clones are kept and a portion is missing. Found here are roughly 300,000 clones, less than 90% of them singletons; the top ten hold about 10%. The treatment here: roughly 20 received Ad26.COV2.S at low or high dose, single or two shots; about 5 received placebo; per-sample allocation not given. Sample collection was performed on day 63 after the first vaccine or placebo injection. Sample: peripheral blood, taken in a trial of Ad26.COV2.S vaccine versus placebo. The receptors stem from a person aged 18 to 65 who received the Ad26.COV2.S COVID-19 vaccine or a placebo.

V is TRBV6-2 or TRBV6-3 and J is TRBJ2-7; either TRBD1 or TRBD2 may fit D (5 bases each). Looked up from germline, CDR1 is MNHEY and CDR2 is SVGEGT. The CDR3 extends over 15 amino acids. With 2 bases removed from V and 5 bases from J, the gap between germline ends came to 16 bases. In DNA, the CDR3 is TGTGCCAGCAGTTACGTGGGCTCTGGGACCGACGAGCAGTACTTC. It codes for CASSYVGSGTDEQYF.

Only one count was recorded for this clone. One end of the junction does not line up with germline, which may come from a read error. The chain recombines TRBV9 with TRBJ2-3; maybe TRBD2 (6 bases). This CDR3 contains 14 residues. Germline CDR1 and CDR2: SGDLS and YYNGEE. The CDR3, as DNA: TGTGCCAGCAGCGTAGTCGGGAGCACGGATACGCAGTATTTT. Its translation: CASSVVGSTDTQYF.

The chain is built from TRBV27 and TRBJ1-5; D is uncertain. The CDR3 has 14 residues. Germline V gene sequence: CDR1 MNHEY, CDR2 SMNVEV (reference sequence). V shed 6 bases and J shed 3 bases, with 12 bases lying between them. The CDR3 reads CASRPYQDNQPQHF. The CDR3 coding sequence is TGTGCCAGCAGACCCTACCAGGACAATCAGCCCCAGCATTTT.

This clone came up a few times. The sample holds other DNA sequences that translate to the same CDR3. The chain has TRBV9 and TRBJ1-1; possibly TRBD1 for D (5 bases). Germline-derived CDR1 and CDR2 are SGDLS and YYNGEE. The germline V and J ends were trimmed by 5 bases and 4 bases, with 12 bases remaining between them. CDR3 length: 13 residues. The CDR3 reads CASSRGDGTEAFF. The CDR3, as DNA: TGTGCCAGCAGTCGGGGGGATGGCACTGAAGCTTTCTTT.

This chain joins TRBV9 and TRBJ2-5, with 11 bases that match TRBD2. The germline CDR1 and CDR2 sequences are SGDLS and YYNGEE. This CDR3 has 16 amino acids. V trimming: 4 bases; J trimming: 9 bases; junction bases outside the gene matches: 14. DNA of the CDR3: TGTGCCAGCAGCTCGGGACTAGCGGCCCTTCCCTCGGCCCAGTACTTC. It codes for CASSSGLAALPSAQYF.

The count of this clone is one. The rearrangement joins TRBV6-5 to TRBJ2-1, with 8 bases that match TRBD2. Per the germline V gene, CDR1 is MNHEY and CDR2 is SVGAGI. The CDR3 has 14 amino acids. The trim removed 7 bases at V and 1 base at J, leaving 3 bases unmatched. DNA of the CDR3: TGTGCCAGCAACAGCGGGGGATCCTACAATGAGCAGTTCTTC. Translated: CASNSGGSYNEQFF.

The chain has TRBV14 and TRBJ1-4; D ambiguous. This CDR3 has 12 residues. Germline V lookup: CDR1 SGHDN, CDR2 FVKESK. Deletions cut 0 bases from V and 6 bases from J, with 2 bases between. The CDR3 sequence is CASSQEHEKLFF. The CDR3 DNA reads as TGTGCCAGCAGCCAAGAACATGAAAAACTGTTTTTT.

This clone was seen once. The V gene is TRBV18, the J gene TRBJ2-1; D gene ambiguous. The CDR3 totals 15 residues. CDR1 KGHSH and CDR2 LQKENI come from the germline V gene. The V end was cut by 6 bases, the J end by 0 bases, with 12 bases between. As DNA, the CDR3 is TGTGCCAGCTCCCCATCCGCTAGCTCCTACAATGAGCAGTTCTTC. It specifies CASSPSASSYNEQFF.

The chain couples TRBV11-2 to TRBJ2-7; no definite D call. Germline V gene lookup returns CDR1 SGHAT and CDR2 FQNNGV. The CDR3 consists of 13 residues. V was shortened by 4 bases and J by 2 bases, with 9 bases between the two germline ends. CDR3 in amino acids: CASSSTTTYEQYF. CDR3 DNA sequence: TGTGCCAGCAGCTCGACCACCACCTACGAGCAGTACTTC.

This chain links TRBV10-2 with TRBJ1-5, with a possible D match to TRBD1 (5 bases). CDR1 is WSHSY, CDR2 SAAADI, per germline. The germline V and J ends were trimmed by 5 bases and 7 bases, with 9 bases remaining between them. The length of the CDR3 is 12 residues. The CDR3 sequence is CASSRGGQPQHF. DNA for the CDR3: TGCGCCAGCAGTAGGGGTGGACAGCCCCAGCATTTT.

The CDR3 protein is CASSLAVGQSFQETQYF. Written as DNA, the CDR3 is TGCGCCAGCAGCTTGGCCGTGGGACAGAGTTTTCAAGAGACCCAGTACTTC. The genes are TRBV5-1 and TRBJ2-5; the match to TRBD1 covers 7 bases. Germline CDR1 reads SGHRS; CDR2 reads YFSETQ. The V and J ends lost 0 bases and 2 bases, in that order; junction bases with no gene match: 10. This CDR3 is built from 17 residues.

The rearrangement links TRBV21-1 to TRBJ2-1; the listed D gene, TRBD2, was not tested against the DNA. TRBV21-1 is noted as a pseudogene. The CDR3 extends over 13 amino acids. CDR3 bases: TGTGCCAGCAGGCCGGACGGGAATGGTGAGCAGTTCTTC. Translating gives CASRPDGNGEQFF.